The clone carrying this TCR beta chain was recorded many times. No antigen is known for it. Per the study methods: Across clinicopathological groups, CDR3 differences served as the basis for building a distant-metastasis classifier for papillary thyroid cancer. TCRdb re-called the PCR reads through MiXCR. TCRdb, not the authors, supplied the V and J calls. The data hold tens of thousands of clones, with approximately 4.1% observed a single time. The sample originates from a study of metastatic and nonmetastatic thyroid tumors. The overall study: Malignant and benign thyroid patients had repertoires compared in peripheral blood and tumor or nodule tissue.

From germline, CDR1 is LGHDT and CDR2 YNNKEL (reference sequence). V lost 0 bases and J lost 3, with 4 bases in between. The CDR3 runs to 13 residues. Broader study findings: For both blood and tumor, malignant thyroid tumors reportedly showed significantly higher TCR beta diversity than benign nodules did.

Among the patients, none had received any treatment before thyroid surgery. Sample: blood. The chain recombines TRBV3-1 with TRBJ2-3; no clear D. The sequence was obtained from a female donor with papillary thyroid cancer or a benign thyroid nodule (not recorded which). Some clones in this sample may be carry-over from other donors' samples. The CDR3 DNA is TGTGCCAGCAGCCAAGAGGGTACAGATACGCAGTATTTT. Translation: CASSQEGTDTQYF.